This T cell receptor (beta chain) was identified in a study of blood T cell repertoires in COVID-19. Here immunoSEQ multiplex PCR was the method, and the copy in TCRdb shows in-frame clones only, minus some. The profile shows 120,000 or so clones, roughly nine tenths of them singletons. This clone was recorded a few times. CDR1 is SGHRS and CDR2 is YFSETQ in the germline V gene. Trimming stripped 3 bases from V and 1 base from J, with 10 bases between. The length of the CDR3 is 14 residues. The sample taken for sequencing was peripheral blood. The sequence came from a man aged 70 or older who had recovered from COVID-19. The V gene is TRBV5-1, the J gene TRBJ2-5, with a possible D match to TRBD2 (6 bases). The CDR3 reads CASSSGTSQETQYF. The CDR3 DNA is TGCGCCAGCAGCTCCGGGACTTCCCAAGAGACCCAGTACTTC. Supplemented by reference TRBV5-1 and TRBJ2-5, the full variable domain reads KAGVTQTPRYLIKTRGQQVTLSCSPISGHRSVSWYQQTPGQGLQFLFEYFSETQRNKGNFPGRFSGRQFSNSRSEMNVSTLELGDSALYLCASSSGTSQETQYFGPGTRLLVL.